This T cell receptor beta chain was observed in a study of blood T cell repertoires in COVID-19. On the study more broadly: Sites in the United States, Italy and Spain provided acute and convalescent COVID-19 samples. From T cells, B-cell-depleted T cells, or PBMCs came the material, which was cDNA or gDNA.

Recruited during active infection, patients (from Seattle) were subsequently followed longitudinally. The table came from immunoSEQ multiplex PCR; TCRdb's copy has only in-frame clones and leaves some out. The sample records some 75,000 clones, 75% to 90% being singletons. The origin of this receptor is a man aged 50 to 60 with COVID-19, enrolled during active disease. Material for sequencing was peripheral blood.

The CDR3 is CATSDPGLAGGQETQYF. CDR3 in DNA: TGTGCCACCAGTGATCCAGGACTAGCGGGAGGGCAAGAGACCCAGTACTTC. The chain couples TRBV24-1 to TRBJ2-5; 15 positions match TRBD2. The germline V gene has CDR1 KGHDR and CDR2 SFDVKD. V shed 3 bases and J 2 bases; nucleotides not matched to a gene: 3. The CDR3 extends over 17 amino acids.